This T cell receptor (beta chain) was sequenced in a study of blood T cell repertoires in COVID-19. On the study more broadly: The origin of the acute and convalescent COVID-19 samples was the United States, Italy and Spain. The analysed material was cDNA or gDNA that came from T cells, B-cell-depleted T cells, or PBMCs.

Trimming stripped 0 bases from V and 4 bases from J, with 25 bases between. The CDR3 is 20 amino acids. Germline CDR1 and CDR2: LGHDT and YNNKEL (reference sequence). The method was immunoSEQ multiplex PCR; TCRdb's version includes in-frame clones alone and lacks a portion of them. The sample lists fewer than 50,000 clones; more than 70% were seen once. The source is a woman older than 75 with active or convalescent COVID-19. The sequenced material came from peripheral blood. The chain couples TRBV3-1 (or the pseudogene TRBV3-2) to TRBJ2-1, with D maybe TRBD1 (7 bases). CDR3 DNA: TGTGCCAGCAGCCAAGATGGTAGGGCGACAGGGCGGGGAAGATACAATGAGCAGTTCTTC. Its translation: CASSQDGRATGRGRYNEQFF.